The 28 T cell receptor beta chains below were found in one sample sequenced in a study of cytomegalovirus exposure and HLA in healthy donors. PCR amplification relied on 60 Vbeta primers (plus 13 Jbeta primers). Only in-frame clones appear in the TCRdb table, and some are missing; sequencing was by immunoSEQ multiplex PCR. The data show 70,000 or so clones, with about 70% seen just once and about 10% held by the top ten. Material: PBMCs. These receptor sequences come from a woman younger than 45 in good health and CMV-seronegative.

Turning to this clone: Other DNA sequences of this sample code for an identical CDR3. The chain recombines TRBV5-6 with TRBJ1-2; 7 bases line up with TRBD1. The CDR3 is 16 residues long. The trim removed 1 base at V and 2 bases at J, leaving 8 bases unmatched. Germline lookup yields CDR1 SGHDT and CDR2 YYEEEE. CDR3 sequence (DNA): TGTGCCAGCAGCTTGATAGGCGGACAGGCAAACTATGGCTACACCTTC. Residues: CASSLIGGQANYGYTF.

This clone was recorded a few times. V and J are TRBV6-5 and TRBJ2-1, with D perhaps TRBD2 (5 bases). Germline V gives CDR1 MNHEY, CDR2 SVGAGI. V was trimmed by 2 bases and J by 8 bases, leaving 10 bases between them. This CDR3 has 13 amino acids. CDR3 coding DNA: TGTGCCAGCAGTTACAAGGCCGGGGATGAGCAGTTCTTC. It codes for CASSYKAGDEQFF.

This clone appeared once. This chain connects TRBV11-2 to TRBJ1-5; 8 bases match TRBD1. The CDR3 consists of 16 residues. Germline loops: CDR1 SGHAT, CDR2 FQNNGV. Germline trimming cut 5 bases from V and 4 bases from J; bases unmatched to any gene: 10. The CDR3 region has the DNA TGTGCCAGCAGCCCCAGACAGGGGTCGGGGAATCAGCCCCAGCATTTT. Its translation: CASSPRQGSGNQPQHF.

A word on this clone: Other DNA sequences within the sample encode an identical CDR3. V gene TRBV30 combines with J gene TRBJ2-3, with 10 bases matching TRBD2. Trimming at V came to 2 bases and at J to 0 bases, leaving 8 bases not matched to a gene. The CDR3 contains 17 residues. Germline V gene data show CDR1 as GTSNPN and CDR2 as SVGIG (reference sequence). CDR3 DNA: TGTGCCTGGAGTAGGCTAGCGGGGGTTGCTAGCACAGATACGCAGTATTTT. Protein sequence: CAWSRLAGVASTDTQYF.

On this clone itself: The conserved closing phenylalanine or tryptophan is absent in this CDR3, likely reflecting a read error. The chain is built from TRBV28 and TRBJ2-3; 10 nucleotides match TRBD1. Germline V gene sequence: CDR1 MDHEN, CDR2 SYDVKM. Unmatched junction bases numbered 8, after V lost 5 bases and J lost 6 bases. This CDR3 comprises 15 residues. CDR3 residues: CASSPAGTGEDTQYV. The CDR3 coding sequence is TGTGCCAGCAGTCCGGCCGGGACAGGGGAGGATACGCAGTATGTT.

This chain links TRBV11-2 with TRBJ2-1; D may be TRBD1 (5 bases). Trimming took off 5 bases at V and 6 bases at J, with 17 bases between the two ends. Germline lookup yields CDR1 SGHAT and CDR2 FQNNGV. CDR3 size: 15 residues. CDR3 sequence reads: CASSPDSGLFNEQFF. The CDR3 coding sequence is TGTGCCAGCAGCCCCGACAGTGGCCTATTCAATGAGCAGTTCTTC.

This clone was counted only a few times. The chain employs TRBV10-3 and TRBJ1-2, with 8 bases identical to TRBD1. The CDR3 is 15 amino acids. The germline gives CDR1 ENHRY, CDR2 SYGVKD. Germline trimming cut 7 bases from V and 1 base from J; bases unmatched to any gene: 8. For the CDR3, the DNA is TGTGCCATCACCGACAGGGGCGCTCTTAACTATGGCTACACCTTC. This translates into CAITDRGALNYGYTF.

This clone was detected only a few times. The V and J genes are TRBV4-3 and TRBJ2-7, with 11 positions matching TRBD1. Looked up from germline, CDR1 is LGHNA and CDR2 is YSLEER. This CDR3 spans 15 amino acids. The J segment lost 4 bases and the V segment lost 3 bases, leaving 5 bases of the junction unmatched. In DNA, the CDR3 is TGCGCCAGCAGCCATTCCGGGACAGGGGGGTACGAGCAGTACTTC. Its translation: CASSHSGTGGYEQYF.

The rearrangement joins TRBV5-4 to TRBJ2-5; 7 nucleotides line up with TRBD2. The trim removed 4 bases at V and 2 bases at J, leaving 8 bases unmatched. The CDR3 spans 15 residues. Germline V gives CDR1 SGHNT, CDR2 YYREEE (reference sequence). CDR3 loop: CASSQRSGDQETQYF. For the CDR3, the DNA is TGTGCCAGCAGCCAACGGAGCGGGGATCAAGAGACCCAGTACTTC.

The chain couples TRBV6-1 to TRBJ2-3; D is possibly TRBD1 (5 bases). The CDR3 contains 13 residues. V was trimmed by 4 bases and J by 2 bases, leaving 7 bases between them. Per germline, CDR1 MNHNS and CDR2 SASEGT. The CDR3 protein is CASSGGHTDTQYF. For the CDR3, the DNA is TGTGCCAGCAGTGGTGGACACACAGATACGCAGTATTTT.

This sequence joins TRBV4-3 and TRBJ1-1, with D maybe TRBD1 (5 bases). Germline V gene lookup returns CDR1 LGHNA and CDR2 YSLEER. The length of the CDR3 is 14 residues. Trimming shortened V by 1 base and J by 7 bases, and 13 bases separated the two germline ends. CDR3 in amino acids: CASSQGDSYREAFF. The CDR3, as DNA: TGCGCCAGCAGCCAAGGCGACAGTTACCGTGAAGCTTTCTTT.

J is TRBJ1-5 and V is TRBV19; D unresolved. The V and J ends lost 5 bases and 4 bases respectively, with 12 bases between them. Germline CDR1 and CDR2: LNHDA and SQIVND (reference sequence). The CDR3 is 14 amino acids. The CDR3 DNA reads TGTGCCAGTAGTCCCATAAATGAGAATCAGCCCCAGCATTTT. Protein sequence: CASSPINENQPQHF. Variable domain in full (rest from reference TRBV19 and TRBJ1-5): DGGITQSPKYLFRKEGQNVTLSCEQNLNHDAMYWYRQDPGQGLRLIYYSQIVNDFQKGDIAEGYSVSREKKESFPLTVTSAQKNPTAFYLCASSPINENQPQHFGDGTRLSIL.

The V gene is TRBV10-3, the J gene TRBJ1-2; 7 nucleotides agree with TRBD1. CDR1 ENHRY and CDR2 SYGVKD come from the germline V gene. This CDR3 region has 12 residues. Unmatched junction bases numbered 4, after V lost 6 bases and J lost 6 bases. CDR3 in DNA: TGTGCCATCAGGGACAGGACGGATGGCTACACCTTC. It yields the protein CAIRDRTDGYTF.

This chain joins TRBV5-1 and TRBJ2-3, with 8 nucleotides matching TRBD1. Germline lookup yields CDR1 SGHRS and CDR2 YFSETQ. The V gene end was trimmed by 4 bases and the J gene end by 5 bases; junction bases not matched to a gene: 3. CDR3 length: 13 residues. The CDR3 region has the DNA TGCGCCAGCAGCGAACAGGGGGGAGATACGCAGTATTTT. Protein: CASSEQGGDTQYF.

The chain uses TRBV6-1 and TRBJ1-4; D is possibly TRBD1 (6 bases). The CDR3 runs 16 residues. V lost 3 bases to trimming and J lost 1 base, with 12 bases between them. Germline assignment: CDR1 MNHNS and CDR2 SASEGT. CDR3 loop: CASSDRWTVTNEKLFF. The CDR3 DNA sequence: TGTGCCAGCAGTGATCGTTGGACAGTAACTAATGAAAAACTGTTTTTT.

The rearrangement links TRBV30 to TRBJ1-2, with D perhaps TRBD1 (6 bases). Germline-derived CDR1 and CDR2 are GTSNPN and SVGIG (reference sequence). The CDR3 totals 13 residues. V lost 0 bases to trimming and J lost 8 bases, with 13 bases between them. This CDR3 reads CAWSVRGASGYTF. In nucleotides, the CDR3 is TGTGCCTGGAGTGTACGGGGGGCTAGCGGCTACACCTTC.

The rearrangement joins TRBV5-1 to TRBJ2-3; 7 bases are shared with TRBD1. Trimming at V came to 5 bases and at J to 4 bases, leaving 7 bases not matched to a gene. The germline V gene encodes CDR1 SGHRS and CDR2 YFSETQ. The CDR3 extends over 14 amino acids. The CDR3 is CASRAGTAPDTQYF. CDR3 coding DNA: TGCGCCAGCAGGGCAGGGACAGCCCCAGATACGCAGTATTTT.

The chain is built from TRBV5-6 and TRBJ2-7, with a weak D call TRBD1 (6 bases). In germline, CDR1 is SGHDT, CDR2 YYEEEE. This CDR3 is built from 15 residues. V was shortened by 1 base and J by 0 bases, with 11 bases between the two germline ends. DNA of the CDR3: TGTGCCAGCAGCTTGCCCCCAGGGGACTCCTACGAGCAGTACTTC. It translates to CASSLPPGDSYEQYF.

In this sample, this clone turned up a few times. The chain combines TRBV25-1 with TRBJ2-7, with D perhaps matching TRBD2 (5 bases). Germline-derived CDR1 and CDR2 are MGHDK and SYGVNS. The CDR3 length is 14 residues. V lost 4 bases and J 2 bases, leaving 12 bases between the germline ends. The DNA of the CDR3 is TGTGCCAGCAGTGTTGCGGGTAAGCCCTACGAGCAGTACTTC. It is translated as CASSVAGKPYEQYF.

The chain has TRBV2 and TRBJ2-5, with TRBD1 identical over 9 bases. Germline V gives CDR1 SNHLY, CDR2 FYNNEI. V was pared by 8 bases and J by 4 bases, with 2 bases of the junction left unmatched. This CDR3 contains 12 residues. Here the CDR3 reads CASEGQGETQYF. The CDR3 DNA follows: TGTGCCAGCGAGGGACAGGGAGAGACCCAGTACTTC.

The CDR3, as DNA: TGTGCCAGCAGCTTACCGAGATACAATGAGCAGTTCTTC. This translates into CASSLPRYNEQFF. This chain links TRBV7-9 with TRBJ2-1; D unclear. Trimming shortened V by 2 bases and J by 4 bases, and 6 bases separated the two germline ends. Germline V gene lookup returns CDR1 SEHNR and CDR2 FQNEAQ (reference sequence). The CDR3 is 13 amino acids.

The rearrangement links TRBV18 to TRBJ2-7; D gene ambiguous. The V gene's germline CDR1 is KGHSH and CDR2 LQKENI. Trimming left V 8 bases short and J 0 bases short, with 5 bases between. The CDR3 extends over 11 amino acids. This CDR3 reads CASTSSYEQYF. The CDR3 nucleotides read TGTGCCAGCACGAGCTCCTACGAGCAGTACTTC.

The J gene is TRBJ1-4, the V gene TRBV2, with 9 bases that match TRBD1. CDR3 length equals 15 residues. Unmatched junction bases numbered 8, after V lost 9 bases and J lost 3 bases. Germline V gene sequence: CDR1 SNHLY, CDR2 FYNNEI. For the CDR3, the DNA is TGTGCCAGGGGGACAGGGTCCCTGGCTAATGAAAAACTGTTTTTT. This gives the protein CARGTGSLANEKLFF.

The CDR3 region has the DNA TGTGCCAGCACCGTCTGGTCGGGGGCAGATACGCAGTATTTT. The encoded protein is CASTVWSGADTQYF. The chain uses TRBV11-2 and TRBJ2-3; D perhaps matches TRBD2 (6 bases). V lost 7 bases, J lost 4 bases, and 15 bases lay in between. Germline-derived CDR1 and CDR2 are SGHAT and FQNNGV. The CDR3 sequence is 14 residues long.

The V and J genes are TRBV19 and TRBJ1-1; D unresolved. In germline, CDR1 is LNHDA, CDR2 SQIVND (reference sequence). Trimming took 5 bases from V and 4 from J, leaving 11 bases between them. The CDR3 is 13 amino acids. The CDR3 sequence is CASSFSGSTEAFF. For the CDR3, the DNA is TGTGCCAGTAGTTTTTCAGGCTCCACTGAAGCTTTCTTT. The variable domain in full, completed from reference TRBV19 and TRBJ1-1, reads DGGITQSPKYLFRKEGQNVTLSCEQNLNHDAMYWYRQDPGQGLRLIYYSQIVNDFQKGDIAEGYSVSREKKESFPLTVTSAQKNPTAFYLCASSFSGSTEAFFGQGTRLTVV.

For the CDR3, the DNA is TGTGCCTGGACTCGGGATACGCAGTATTTT. Encoded protein: CAWTRDTQYF. This sequence joins TRBV30 and TRBJ2-3; D gene unclear. The CDR3 has 10 amino acids. The V and J ends lost 4 bases and 6 bases respectively, with 5 bases between them. The germline V gene has CDR1 GTSNPN and CDR2 SVGIG (reference sequence).

The rearrangement links TRBV4-1 to TRBJ1-3; 7 bases are a match to TRBD1. The CDR3 has 15 amino acids. Germline-derived CDR1 and CDR2 are MGHRA and YSYEKL. V was clipped by 4 bases and J by 3 bases; unmatched bases: 6. The CDR3 DNA is TGCGCCAGCAGCCTACAGGGGATGAGTGGAAACACCATATATTTT. It yields the protein CASSLQGMSGNTIYF.

This chain uses TRBV7-9 with TRBJ2-7; 7 bases match TRBD1. The germline V gene encodes CDR1 SEHNR and CDR2 FQNEAQ (reference sequence). The trim removed 5 bases at V and 5 bases at J, leaving 12 bases unmatched. The CDR3 spans 15 residues. The CDR3 sequence is CASSPQRQGKHEQYF. CDR3 bases: TGTGCCAGCAGCCCACAACGACAGGGCAAACACGAGCAGTACTTC. Combining the CDR3 with reference TRBV7-9 and TRBJ2-7 gives the whole variable domain DTGVSQNPRHKITKRGQNVTFRCDPISEHNRLYWYRQTLGQGPEFLTYFQNEAQLEKSRLLSDRFSAERPKGSFSTLEIQRTEQGDSAMYLCASSPQRQGKHEQYFGPGTRLTVT.